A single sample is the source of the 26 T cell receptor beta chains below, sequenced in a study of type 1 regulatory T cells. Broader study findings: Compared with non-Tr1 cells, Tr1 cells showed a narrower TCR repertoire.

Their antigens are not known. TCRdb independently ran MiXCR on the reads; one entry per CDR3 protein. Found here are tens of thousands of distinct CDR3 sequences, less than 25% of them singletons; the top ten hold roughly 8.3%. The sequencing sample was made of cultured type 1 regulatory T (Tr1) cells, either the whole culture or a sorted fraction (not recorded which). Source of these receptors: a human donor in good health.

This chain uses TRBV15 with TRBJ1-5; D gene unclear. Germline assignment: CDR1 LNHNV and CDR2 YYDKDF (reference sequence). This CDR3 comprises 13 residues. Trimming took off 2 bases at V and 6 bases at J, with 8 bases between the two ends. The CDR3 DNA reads TGTGCCACCAGCAGATTCCAAGGTCAGCCCCAGCATTTT. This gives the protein CATSRFQGQPQHF.

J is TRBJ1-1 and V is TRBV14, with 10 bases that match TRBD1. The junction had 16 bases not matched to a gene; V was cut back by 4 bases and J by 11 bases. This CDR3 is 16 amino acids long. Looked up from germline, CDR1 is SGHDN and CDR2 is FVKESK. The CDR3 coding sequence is TGTGCCAGCAGCCGAACTTTGACAGGGGGCCGAATTGGGGCTTTCTTT. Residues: CASSRTLTGGRIGAFF.

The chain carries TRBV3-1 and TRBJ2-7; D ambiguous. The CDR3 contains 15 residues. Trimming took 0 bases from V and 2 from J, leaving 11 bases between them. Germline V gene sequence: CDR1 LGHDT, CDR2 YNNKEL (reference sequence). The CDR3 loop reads CASSQDSGITYEQYF. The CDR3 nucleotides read TGTGCCAGCAGCCAAGATTCTGGGATAACCTACGAGCAGTACTTC.

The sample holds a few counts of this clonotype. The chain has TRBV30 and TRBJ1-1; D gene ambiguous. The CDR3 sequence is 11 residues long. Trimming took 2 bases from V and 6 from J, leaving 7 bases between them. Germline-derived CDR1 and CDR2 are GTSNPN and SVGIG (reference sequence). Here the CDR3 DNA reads TGTGCCTGGAGTAGTCGGTCTGAAGCTTTCTTT. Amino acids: CAWSSRSEAFF.

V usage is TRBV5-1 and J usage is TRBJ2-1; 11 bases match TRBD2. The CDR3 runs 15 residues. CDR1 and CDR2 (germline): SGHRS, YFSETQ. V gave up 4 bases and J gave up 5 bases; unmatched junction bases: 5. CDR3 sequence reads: CASSDRLAGNNEQFF. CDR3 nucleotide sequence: TGCGCCAGCAGCGACCGACTAGCGGGAAACAATGAGCAGTTCTTC.

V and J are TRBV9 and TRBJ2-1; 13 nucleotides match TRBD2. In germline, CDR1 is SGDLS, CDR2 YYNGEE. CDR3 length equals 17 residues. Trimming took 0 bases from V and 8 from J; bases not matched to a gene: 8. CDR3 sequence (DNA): TGTGCCAGCAGCGTAGGTATGGGACTAGCGGGACCGGATGAGCAGTTCTTC. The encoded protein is CASSVGMGLAGPDEQFF.

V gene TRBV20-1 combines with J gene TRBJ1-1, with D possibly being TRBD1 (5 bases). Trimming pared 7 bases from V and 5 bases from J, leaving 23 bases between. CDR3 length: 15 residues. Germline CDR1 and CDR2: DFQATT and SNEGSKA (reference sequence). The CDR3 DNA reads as TGCAGTGGACGAGACCGGGACCCCGACCGGACTGAAGCTTTCTTT. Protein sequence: CSGRDRDPDRTEAFF.

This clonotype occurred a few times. CDR3: CASSNGQGLEQYF. CDR3 nucleotide sequence: TGTGCCAGTAGTAACGGACAGGGTCTGGAGCAGTACTTC. The V gene is TRBV19, the J gene TRBJ2-7; 8 bases line up with TRBD1. The CDR3 contains 13 residues. CDR1 LNHDA and CDR2 SQIVND come from the germline V gene (reference sequence). V lost 4 bases and J lost 7; bases outside the gene matches: 6.

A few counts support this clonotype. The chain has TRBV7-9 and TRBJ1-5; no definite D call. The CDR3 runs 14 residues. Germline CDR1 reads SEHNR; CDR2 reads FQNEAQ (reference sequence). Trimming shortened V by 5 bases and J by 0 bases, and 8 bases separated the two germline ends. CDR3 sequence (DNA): TGTGCCAGCAGCCTTGATTATAGCAATCAGCCCCAGCATTTT. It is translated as CASSLDYSNQPQHF.

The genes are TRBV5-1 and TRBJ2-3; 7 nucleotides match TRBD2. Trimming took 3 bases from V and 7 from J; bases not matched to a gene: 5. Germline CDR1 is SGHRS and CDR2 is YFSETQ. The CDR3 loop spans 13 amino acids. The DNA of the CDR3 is TGCGCCAGCAGCTCGGGCGGGGGTAATACGCAGTATTTT. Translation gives CASSSGGGNTQYF.

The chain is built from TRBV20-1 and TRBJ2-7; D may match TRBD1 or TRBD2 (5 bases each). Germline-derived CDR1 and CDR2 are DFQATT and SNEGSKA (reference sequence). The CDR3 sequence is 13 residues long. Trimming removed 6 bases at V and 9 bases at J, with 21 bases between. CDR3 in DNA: TGCAGTGCCGCATCCGGGACCCTAAGCGGGCAGTACTTC. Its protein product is CSAASGTLSGQYF.

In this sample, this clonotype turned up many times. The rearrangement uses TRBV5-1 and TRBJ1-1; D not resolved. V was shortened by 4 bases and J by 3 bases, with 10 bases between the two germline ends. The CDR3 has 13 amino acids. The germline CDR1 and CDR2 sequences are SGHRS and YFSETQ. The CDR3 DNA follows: TGCGCCAGCAGCCCGCAGGACCACACTGAAGCTTTCTTT. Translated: CASSPQDHTEAFF.

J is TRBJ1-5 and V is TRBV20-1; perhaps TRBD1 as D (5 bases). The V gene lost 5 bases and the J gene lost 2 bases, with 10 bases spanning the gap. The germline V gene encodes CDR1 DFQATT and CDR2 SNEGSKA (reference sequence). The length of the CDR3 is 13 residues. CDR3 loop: CSAQTGRNQPQHF. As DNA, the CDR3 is TGCAGTGCTCAGACGGGGCGCAATCAGCCCCAGCATTTT.

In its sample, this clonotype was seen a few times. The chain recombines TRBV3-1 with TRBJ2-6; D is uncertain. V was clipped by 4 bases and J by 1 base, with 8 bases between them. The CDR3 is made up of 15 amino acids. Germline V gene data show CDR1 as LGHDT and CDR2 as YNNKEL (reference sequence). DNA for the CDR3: TGTGCCAGCAGCCCCCAAGTATCTGGGGCCAACGTCCTGACTTTC. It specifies CASSPQVSGANVLTF.

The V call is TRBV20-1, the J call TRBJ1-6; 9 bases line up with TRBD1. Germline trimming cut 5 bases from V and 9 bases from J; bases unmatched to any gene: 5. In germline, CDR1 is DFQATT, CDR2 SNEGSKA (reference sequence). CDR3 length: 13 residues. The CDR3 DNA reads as TGCAGTGCTGGCGGGACAGGGCGTTCACCCCTCCACTTT. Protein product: CSAGGTGRSPLHF.

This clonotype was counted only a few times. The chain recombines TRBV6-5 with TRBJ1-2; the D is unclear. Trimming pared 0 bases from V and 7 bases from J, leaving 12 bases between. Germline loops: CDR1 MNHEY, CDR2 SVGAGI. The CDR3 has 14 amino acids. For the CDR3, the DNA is TGTGCCAGCAGTTACTCGATGGGAGGGCTTGGCTACACCTTC. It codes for CASSYSMGGLGYTF.

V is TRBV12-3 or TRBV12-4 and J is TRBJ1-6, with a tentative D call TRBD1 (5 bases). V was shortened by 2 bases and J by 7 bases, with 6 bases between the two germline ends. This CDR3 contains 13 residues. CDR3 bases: TGTGCCAGCAGTTTAAGGACAAATTCACCCCTCCACTTT. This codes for CASSLRTNSPLHF.

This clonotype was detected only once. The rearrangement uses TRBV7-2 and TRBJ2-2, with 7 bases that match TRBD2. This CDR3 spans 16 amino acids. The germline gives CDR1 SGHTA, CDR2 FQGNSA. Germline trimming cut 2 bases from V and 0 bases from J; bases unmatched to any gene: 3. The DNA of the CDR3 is TGTGCCAGCAGCTTATTAGCGGGCGCGAACACCGGGGAGCTGTTTTTT. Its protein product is CASSLLAGANTGELFF.

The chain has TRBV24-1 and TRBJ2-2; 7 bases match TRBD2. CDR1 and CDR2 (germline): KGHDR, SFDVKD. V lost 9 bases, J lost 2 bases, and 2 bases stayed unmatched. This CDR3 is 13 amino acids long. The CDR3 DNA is TGTGCCACCGCGGGAGCTAACACCGGGGAGCTGTTTTTT. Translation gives CATAGANTGELFF.

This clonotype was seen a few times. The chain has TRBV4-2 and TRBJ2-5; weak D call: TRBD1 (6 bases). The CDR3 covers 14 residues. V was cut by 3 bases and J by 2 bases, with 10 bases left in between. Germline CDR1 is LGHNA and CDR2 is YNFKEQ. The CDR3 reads CASSHDRKQETQYF. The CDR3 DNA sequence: TGTGCCAGCAGCCACGACAGGAAGCAAGAGACCCAGTACTTC.

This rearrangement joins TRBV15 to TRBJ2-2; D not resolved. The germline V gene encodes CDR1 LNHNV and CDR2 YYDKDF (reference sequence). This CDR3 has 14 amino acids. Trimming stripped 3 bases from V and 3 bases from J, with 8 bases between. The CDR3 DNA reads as TGTGCCACCAGCAGCGCACCGGACACCGGGGAGCTGTTTTTT. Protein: CATSSAPDTGELFF. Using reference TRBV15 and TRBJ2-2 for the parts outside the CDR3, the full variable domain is DAMVIQNPRYQVTQFGKPVTLSCSQTLNHNVMYWYQQKSSQAPKLLFHYYDKDFNNEADTPDNFQSRRPNTSFCFLDIRSPGLGDTAMYLCATSSAPDTGELFFGEGSRLTVL.

The CDR3 sequence is CASSQDGRVGELFF. CDR3 coding DNA: TGCGCCAGCAGCCAAGATGGGAGGGTCGGGGAGCTGTTTTTT. V is TRBV4-3 and J is TRBJ2-2; 7 bases align to TRBD2. Losses at the gene ends were 0 bases for V and 7 bases for J; bases not matched to a gene: 2. This CDR3 spans 14 amino acids. Germline V lookup: CDR1 LGHNA, CDR2 YSLEER.

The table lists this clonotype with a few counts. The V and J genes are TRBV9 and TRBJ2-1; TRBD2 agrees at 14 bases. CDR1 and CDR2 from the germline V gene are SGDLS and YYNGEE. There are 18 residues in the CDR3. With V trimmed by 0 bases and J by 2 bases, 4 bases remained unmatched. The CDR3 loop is CASSVGTSGRIAYNEQFF. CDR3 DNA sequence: TGTGCCAGCAGCGTAGGGACTAGCGGGAGGATCGCCTACAATGAGCAGTTCTTC. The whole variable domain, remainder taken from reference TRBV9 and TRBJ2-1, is DSGVTQTPKHLITATGQRVTLRCSPRSGDLSVYWYQQSLDQGLQFLIQYYNGEERAKGNILERFSAQQFPDLHSELNLSSLELGDSALYFCASSVGTSGRIAYNEQFFGPGTRLTVL.

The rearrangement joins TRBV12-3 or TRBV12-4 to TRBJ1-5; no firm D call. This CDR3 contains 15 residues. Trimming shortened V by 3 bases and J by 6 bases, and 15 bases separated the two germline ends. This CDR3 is CASSLVLGGAQPQHF. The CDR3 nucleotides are TGTGCCAGCAGTTTGGTTCTTGGTGGAGCTCAGCCCCAGCATTTT.

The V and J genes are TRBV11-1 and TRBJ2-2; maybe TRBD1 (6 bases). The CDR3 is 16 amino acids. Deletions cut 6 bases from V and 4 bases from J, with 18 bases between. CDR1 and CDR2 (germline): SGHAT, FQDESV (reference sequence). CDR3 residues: CASRSTDRMRTGELFF. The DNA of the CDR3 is TGTGCCAGCAGGTCGACAGACAGGATGCGCACCGGGGAGCTGTTTTTT.

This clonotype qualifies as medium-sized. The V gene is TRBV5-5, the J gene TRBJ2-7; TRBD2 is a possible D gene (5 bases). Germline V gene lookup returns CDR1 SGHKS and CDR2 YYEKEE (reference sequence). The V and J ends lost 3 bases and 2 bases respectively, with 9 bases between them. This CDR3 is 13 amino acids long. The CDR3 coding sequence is TGTGCCAGCAGCTCCGGGATAGCCTACGAGCAGTACTTC. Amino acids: CASSSGIAYEQYF.